This T cell receptor beta chain was recovered during a study of spatial heterogeneity in lung cancer. This clonotype qualifies as medium-sized. One entry per CDR3 protein, called by TCRdb with MiXCR from the 5' RACE reads. The sample lists tens of thousands of distinct CDR3 sequences, 5.2% occurring once. Time point described: sample taken at primary tumor resection. Researchers sequenced whole RNA taken from tumor, nontumor lung or frozen PBMC without sorting. Samples were obtained from 65 to 80 donors, all untreated early-stage non-small cell lung cancer patients. This TCR derives from a female donor with early-stage non-small cell lung cancer. Sequences were derived from PBMCs, sampled at surgery.

DNA for the CDR3: TGTGCCAGCAGAAACTGGGGGCCAGGGTACGAGCAGTACTTC. Amino acid sequence: CASRNWGPGYEQYF. The rearrangement uses TRBV6-2 or TRBV6-3 and TRBJ2-7, with D possibly being TRBD1 (6 bases). CDR1 is MNHEY, CDR2 SVGEGT, per germline. There are 14 residues in the CDR3. The V and J ends lost 6 bases and 4 bases respectively, with 16 bases between them.